This is a list of T cell receptor beta chains from one sample in a study of blood T cells in healthy people across ages. TCRdb re-called the 5' RACE reads through MiXCR, storing one row per CDR3 protein. Counted here are around 1.5 million distinct CDR3 sequences, approximately 63% occurring once; the ten biggest clones make up 5% to 7%. The specimen sequenced was blood. These receptors were obtained from a young man in good health. The CDR3 runs from the conserved cysteine through the conserved F or W. The D gene is left open where the match is weak. Clone size is shown for a subset of rows, as once, few, many or a class of expanded clone.

d_call,v_call,j_call,clone_size,cdr3_aa,cdr3_nt
-,TRBV28,TRBJ2-6,once,CASSEPRGIAGANVLTF,TGTGCCAGCAGTGAACCAAGGGGGATAGCTGGGGCCAACGTCCTGACTTTC
TRBD2,TRBV29-1,TRBJ2-7,few,CSVETRLAGFGEQYF,TGCAGCGTTGAAACGAGACTAGCGGGATTTGGCGAGCAGTACTTC
TRBD1,TRBV10-3,TRBJ2-7,few,CAISGDRDYEQYF,TGTGCCATCAGTGGGGACAGGGATTACGAGCAGTACTTC
TRBD1,TRBV24-1,TRBJ2-5,-,CATSDTGGDQYF,TGTGCCACCAGTGACACAGGGGGCGACCAGTACTTC
-,TRBV20-1,TRBJ2-4,-,CSARGPLNIQYF,TGCAGTGCTAGGGGCCCTCTAAACATTCAGTACTTC
-,TRBV3-1,TRBJ2-4,-,CASSLSGSQNIQYF,TGTGCCAGCAGTCTCTCGGGGTCCCAAAACATTCAGTACTTC
TRBD1,TRBV29-1,TRBJ2-7,few,CSVQGDRGTSSSYEQYF,TGCAGCGTCCAGGGGGACAGGGGGACTTCAAGCTCCTACGAGCAGTACTTC
TRBD2,TRBV6-2/TRBV6-3,TRBJ2-3,-,CASSYPAGAASGKTATQYF,TGTGCCAGCAGTTACCCCGCTGGGGCAGCCAGCGGGAAGACAGCTACGCAGTATTTT
TRBD2,TRBV6-5,TRBJ2-1,few,CASMAGDYNEQFF,TGTGCCAGCATGGCGGGAGACTACAATGAGCAGTTCTTC
TRBD2,TRBV20-1,TRBJ2-5,-,CSARTGRAGGPRETQYF,TGCAGTGCCAGGACGGGACGAGCGGGAGGGCCTCGGGAGACCCAGTACTTC
TRBD1,TRBV5-1,TRBJ2-1,few,CASSLGTGAGEQFF,TGTGCCAGCAGCTTGGGGACAGGCGCCGGTGAGCAGTTCTTC
-,TRBV4-1,TRBJ2-7,once,CASSQDYPRGVSNSYEQYF,TGCGCCAGCAGCCAAGATTACCCCAGGGGTGTAAGTAACTCCTACGAGCAGTACTTC
-,TRBV20-1,TRBJ2-7,-,CSAPSEAGNYEQYF,TGCAGTGCGCCCTCTGAGGCGGGAAACTACGAGCAGTACTTC
TRBD2,TRBV7-9,TRBJ2-3,few,CASSPALAGGLFTDTQYF,TGTGCCAGCAGCCCAGCCCTAGCGGGGGGACTATTCACAGATACGCAGTATTTT
-,TRBV24-1,TRBJ2-2,-,CATSDFATGELFF,TGTGCCACCAGTGATTTTGCCACCGGGGAGCTGTTTTTT
-,TRBV6-4,TRBJ2-7,-,CASRPEDGAYEQYF,TGTGCCAGCCGTCCTGAAGACGGCGCCTACGAGCAGTACTTC
TRBD2,TRBV11-2,TRBJ2-3,once,CASSSLGPSGKGDTQYF,TGTGCCAGCAGCTCGCTGGGACCTAGCGGGAAGGGCGATACGCAGTATTTT
-,TRBV20-1,TRBJ1-3,-,CSAIHPGNTIYF,TGCAGTGCTATCCACCCTGGAAACACCATATATTTT
TRBD2,TRBV6-5,TRBJ2-1,-,CASRSRAGTTYNEQFF,TGTGCCAGCAGATCGCGAGCGGGGACTACATACAATGAGCAGTTCTTC
TRBD1,TRBV6-5,TRBJ1-4,-,CASSLYRGAGEKLFF,TGTGCCAGCAGTCTGTACAGGGGCGCGGGAGAAAAACTGTTTTTT
-,TRBV19,TRBJ2-4,once,CASTQDGAQYF,TGTGCCAGTACCCAAGACGGGGCCCAGTACTTC
-,TRBV7-2,TRBJ2-1,few,CASSPDRLAGYNEQFF,TGTGCCAGCAGCCCAGACCGCCTAGCCGGCTACAATGAGCAGTTCTTC
-,TRBV6-8,TRBJ2-4,-,CASGALGENNEQYF,TGTGCCAGCGGAGCCCTAGGGGAAAACAATGAGCAGTACTTC
-,TRBV28,TRBJ2-4,few,CASSLKEAKNIQYF,TGTGCCAGCAGTTTAAAGGAAGCCAAAAACATTCAGTACTTC
TRBD2,TRBV5-1,TRBJ2-3,few,CASSLSGRVDTQYF,TGCGCCAGCAGCTTGAGCGGGAGGGTAGATACGCAGTATTTT
-,TRBV3-1,TRBJ1-1,-,CASSLPGRGSGTEAFF,TGTGCCAGCAGCCTCCCCGGGCGGGGGTCTGGCACTGAAGCTTTCTTT
TRBD2,TRBV20-1,TRBJ2-1,-,CSAPDGTSSYNEQFF,TGCAGTGCCCCGGACGGGACTAGCTCCTACAATGAGCAGTTCTTC
TRBD1,TRBV4-1,TRBJ2-2,-,CASSQEPGQVNTGELFF,TGCGCCAGCAGCCAAGAGCCGGGACAGGTTAACACCGGGGAGCTGTTTTTT
TRBD2,TRBV9,TRBJ2-1,few,CASSVGLAGFNEQFF,TGTGCCAGCAGCGTAGGTCTAGCGGGTTTCAATGAGCAGTTCTTC
-,TRBV5-1,TRBJ2-7,-,CASRTESSYEQYF,TGCGCCAGCAGGACAGAATCTTCCTACGAGCAGTACTTC
-,TRBV5-1,TRBJ2-7,-,CASTQARGSYEQYF,TGCGCCAGCACCCAAGCAAGAGGCTCCTACGAGCAGTACTTC
-,TRBV6-2/TRBV6-3,TRBJ1-5,few,CASSYNGLSNQPQHF,TGTGCCAGCAGTTACAATGGGTTGAGCAATCAGCCCCAGCATTTT
TRBD1,TRBV7-9,TRBJ2-7,-,CASSYQGESEQYF,TGTGCCAGCAGCTACCAGGGGGAAAGCGAGCAGTACTTC
TRBD1,TRBV4-1,TRBJ2-7,-,CASSPLSTGTGDHSYEQYF,TGCGCCAGCAGCCCACTATCTACGGGGACAGGGGACCACTCCTACGAGCAGTACTTC
TRBD2,TRBV5-1,TRBJ2-7,-,CASSSGTSGRTYNEQYF,TGCGCCAGCAGCTCAGGGACTAGCGGGAGAACCTACAATGAGCAGTACTTC
-,TRBV6-1,TRBJ2-3,-,CASGEAKGSTDTQYF,TGTGCCAGCGGTGAAGCTAAAGGGAGCACAGATACGCAGTATTTT
TRBD2,TRBV3-1,TRBJ2-5,-,CASSQGRGLGLGQETQYF,TGTGCCAGCAGCCAAGGACGGGGACTAGGATTAGGCCAAGAGACCCAGTACTTC
TRBD2,TRBV20-1,TRBJ2-1,-,CSARETSLTYNEQFF,TGCAGTGCTAGAGAGACTAGCCTCACCTACAATGAGCAGTTCTTC
TRBD2,TRBV2,TRBJ2-7,-,CASNLSGSRGEQYF,TGTGCCAGTAACCTCAGCGGGAGTCGGGGCGAGCAGTACTTC
TRBD2,TRBV27,TRBJ2-4,few,CASSLSISGRNIQYF,TGTGCCAGCAGTTTATCGATTAGCGGGAGAAACATTCAGTACTTC
-,TRBV7-2,TRBJ1-5,-,CVSSSQADRPQHF,TGTGTCAGCAGCTCACAGGCCGATCGGCCCCAGCATTTT
-,TRBV6-2/TRBV6-3,TRBJ2-5,-,CASSKGGIQETQYF,TGTGCCAGCAGTAAAGGTGGGATCCAAGAGACCCAGTACTTC
-,TRBV11-2,TRBJ2-5,-,CASDFSFSQETQYF,TGTGCCAGCGATTTTAGTTTCAGCCAAGAGACCCAGTACTTC
-,TRBV21-1,TRBJ2-7,-,CASNNCQGFYEQYF,TGTGCCAGCAACAACTGTCAGGGGTTCTACGAGCAGTACTTC
TRBD1,TRBV6-5,TRBJ1-2,-,CASTDKTGPYFYGYTF,TGTGCCAGCACCGACAAGACAGGGCCATACTTCTATGGCTACACCTTC
-,TRBV29-1,TRBJ2-1,few,CSVEQGRSDEQFF,TGCAGCGTCGAACAGGGAAGGAGCGATGAGCAGTTCTTC
TRBD1,TRBV19,TRBJ2-7,once,CASSVLQGNEQYF,TGTGCCAGTAGTGTACTACAGGGGAACGAGCAGTACTTC
-,TRBV4-1,TRBJ2-7,-,CASSQGGGTEQYF,TGCGCCAGCAGCCAAGGTGGGGGTACCGAGCAGTACTTC
-,TRBV27,TRBJ1-1,-,CASSLGGVITEAFF,TGTGCCAGCAGTTTGGGGGGAGTGATCACTGAAGCTTTCTTT
-,TRBV12-3/TRBV12-4,TRBJ1-6,few,CASSLALSGSPLHF,TGTGCCAGCAGTTTAGCCCTGTCGGGATCACCCCTCCACTTT
TRBD1,TRBV4-1,TRBJ2-7,few,CASSARTGTGEQYF,TGCGCCAGCAGCGCTCGGACAGGGACGGGCGAGCAGTACTTC
TRBD1,TRBV29-1,TRBJ1-2,few,CSVGGQAFQEYGYTF,TGCAGCGTTGGGGGACAGGCCTTTCAAGAGTATGGCTACACCTTC
-,TRBV21-1,TRBJ2-6,-,CASSKREGQRSSGANVLTF,TGTGCCAGCAGCAAAAGGGAGGGACAGCGGAGCTCTGGGGCCAACGTCCTGACTTTC
-,TRBV3-1,TRBJ2-4,few,CASSQDQDKLAKNIQYF,TGTGCCAGCAGCCAAGACCAGGACAAACTAGCCAAAAACATTCAGTACTTC
-,TRBV13,TRBJ2-1,-,CASSLWGIQYNEQFF,TGTGCCAGCAGCTTATGGGGAATACAATACAATGAGCAGTTCTTC
TRBD2,TRBV7-9,TRBJ2-7,once,CASSLGGLVVYEQYF,TGTGCCAGCAGCTTAGGTGGACTAGTGGTGTACGAGCAGTACTTC
-,TRBV6-6,TRBJ2-1,few,CATTRNEQTSSYNEQFF,TGTGCCACAACTAGAAATGAGCAGACTAGCTCCTACAATGAGCAGTTCTTC
-,TRBV24-1,TRBJ2-7,-,CATSDSRDFYEQYF,TGTGCCACCAGCGACAGTCGGGATTTTTACGAGCAGTACTTC